These 15 T cell receptor beta chains originate from one sample sequenced in a study of graft-versus-host responses after intestinal transplantation. Method: immunoSEQ multiplex PCR; TCRdb's copy keeps in-frame clones and lacks some. The data contain tens of thousands of clones, roughly 90% of them seen just once; the ten biggest clones take up about 6.7%. The source was bone marrow, collected 734 days after intestinal transplantation. All receptors come from a human patient who received an intestinal transplant, so some T cells may come from the graft donor.

V is TRBV30 and J is TRBJ1-1; D is possibly TRBD1 (5 bases). V lost 2 bases and J lost 4, with 14 bases in between. This CDR3 comprises 14 residues. Germline-derived CDR1 and CDR2 are GTSNPN and SVGIG (reference sequence). The chain's CDR3 is CAWSSIRVRTEAFF. CDR3 bases: TGTGCCTGGAGTTCTATCAGGGTCCGCACTGAAGCTTTCTTT. The whole variable domain, filled in from reference TRBV30 and TRBJ1-1, reads SQTIHQWPATLVQPVGSPLSLECTVEGTSNPNLYWYRQAAGRGLQLLFYSVGIGQISSEVPQNLSASRPQDRQFILSSKKLLLSDSGFYLCAWSSIRVRTEAFFGQGTRLTVV.

CDR3 amino acids: CASSHQRGRTDTQYF. DNA of the CDR3: TGCGCCAGCAGCCACCAGCGGGGTAGGACAGATACGCAGTATTTT. The J gene is TRBJ2-3, the V gene TRBV4-1; 7 nucleotides line up with TRBD2. CDR1 and CDR2 from the germline V gene are MGHRA and YSYEKL. The trim removed 3 bases at V and 3 bases at J, leaving 6 bases unmatched. The CDR3 runs 15 residues.

The chain has TRBV10-2 and TRBJ2-2; the D is unclear. Germline CDR1 WSHSY, CDR2 SAAADI. The length of the CDR3 is 16 residues. The ends were cut back, 4 bases at V and 5 bases at J, with 17 bases in the middle. CDR3 in amino acids: CASSVLRSRLTGELFF. Here the CDR3 DNA reads TGCGCCAGCAGTGTATTGCGGAGTCGCCTGACCGGGGAGCTGTTTTTT.

This clone was recorded once. J is TRBJ2-4 and V is TRBV5-4; D not certain. The CDR3 totals 14 residues. Germline CDR1 reads SGHNT; CDR2 reads YYREEE (reference sequence). Trimming shortened V by 4 bases and J by 11 bases, and 19 bases separated the two germline ends. CDR3 sequence: CASSRPGVPGVQYF. The CDR3 DNA reads as TGTGCCAGCAGCCGCCCCGGTGTTCCGGGCGTTCAGTACTTC.

In its sample, this clone was seen once. The rearrangement links TRBV5-4 to TRBJ1-2; 7 bases align to TRBD1. The CDR3 is 18 residues long. The V gene end was trimmed by 4 bases and the J gene end by 2 bases; junction bases not matched to a gene: 17. Germline lookup yields CDR1 SGHNT and CDR2 YYREEE (reference sequence). As DNA, the CDR3 is TGTGCCAGCAGCCATCCCCTCCGTGGAGGGGGCCGAAACTATGGCTACACCTTC. As protein: CASSHPLRGGGRNYGYTF.

The genes are TRBV18 and TRBJ1-2; D gene unclear. Germline V gene lookup returns CDR1 KGHSH and CDR2 LQKENI. The CDR3 runs to 14 residues. V lost 0 bases and J lost 6, with 11 bases in between. CDR3 nucleotide sequence: TGTGCCAGCTCACCACCTGAGGCCGGGGATGGCTACACCTTC. As protein: CASSPPEAGDGYTF.

This rearrangement joins TRBV6-6 to TRBJ1-6, with unresolved D. V was clipped by 6 bases and J by 5 bases, with 8 bases between them. From germline, CDR1 is MNHNY and CDR2 SVGAGI (reference sequence). This CDR3 has 13 residues. The CDR3 DNA sequence: TGTGCCAGCAGCGGTCCCAATAATTCACCCCTCCACTTT. The encoded protein is CASSGPNNSPLHF.

V gene TRBV6-1 combines with J gene TRBJ2-1; 7 nucleotides match TRBD1. This CDR3 is built from 11 residues. With V trimmed by 10 bases and J by 6 bases, 3 bases remained unmatched. Germline CDR1 is MNHNS and CDR2 is SASEGT. The DNA of the CDR3 is TGTGCCACGGGGACAGTCAATGAGCAGTTCTTC. It is translated as CATGTVNEQFF.

The rearrangement uses TRBV5-1 and TRBJ2-2; D is perhaps TRBD1 or TRBD2 (6 bases each). The germline V gene encodes CDR1 SGHRS and CDR2 YFSETQ. The length of the CDR3 is 16 residues. The ends were cut back, 1 base at V and 3 bases at J, with 13 bases in the middle. CDR3 amino acids: CASSLRGDGHTGELFF. The CDR3, as DNA: TGCGCCAGCAGCTTGAGGGGGGATGGACACACCGGGGAGCTGTTTTTT.

This chain connects TRBV6-5 to TRBJ2-5; D gene uncertain. V was pared by 5 bases and J by 4 bases, with 5 bases between. The V gene's germline CDR1 is MNHEY and CDR2 SVGAGI. The CDR3 length is 11 residues. The CDR3 DNA is TGTGCCAGCAGTCCTGGAGAGACCCAGTACTTC. The encoded protein is CASSPGETQYF.

The rearrangement links TRBV4-1 to TRBJ2-7; a possible D gene is TRBD2 (5 bases). In germline, CDR1 is MGHRA, CDR2 YSYEKL. Trimming shortened V by 3 bases and J by 5 bases, and 11 bases separated the two germline ends. The CDR3 has 13 amino acids. CDR3 nucleotide sequence: TGCGCCAGCAGCCATCCCCCTAGCAACGAGCAGTACTTC. It translates to CASSHPPSNEQYF.

The chain carries TRBV9 and TRBJ1-2; 7 bases are a match to TRBD1. This CDR3 has 16 residues. The germline gives CDR1 SGDLS, CDR2 YYNGEE. V gave up 3 bases and J gave up 5 bases; unmatched junction bases: 13. The CDR3 DNA is TGTGCCAGCAGCGGGATGAGGACAGGACTTTTTTATGGCTACACCTTC. Translated, it gives CASSGMRTGLFYGYTF.

This clone was counted once. The chain couples TRBV7-3 to TRBJ2-5, with 9 bases identical to TRBD2. The V and J ends lost 5 bases and 2 bases, in that order; junction bases with no gene match: 9. The V gene's germline CDR1 is SGHTA and CDR2 FQGTGA. The CDR3 runs to 16 residues. The CDR3 coding sequence is TGTGCCAGCAGCCAAGCGGGAGCGGGGGGACAAGAGACCCAGTACTTC. Translating it yields CASSQAGAGGQETQYF.

J is TRBJ2-6 and V is TRBV5-6, with no clear D. The germline V gene has CDR1 SGHDT and CDR2 YYEEEE. Trimming left V 7 bases short and J 0 bases short, with 11 bases between. The CDR3 spans 15 residues. The CDR3 DNA sequence: TGTGCCAGCGGGCCACCTACCTCTGGGGCCAACGTCCTGACTTTC. Protein: CASGPPTSGANVLTF.

This sequence joins TRBV4-1 and TRBJ2-3; maybe TRBD2 (5 bases). This CDR3 spans 14 amino acids. Looked up from germline, CDR1 is MGHRA and CDR2 is YSYEKL. V lost 2 bases and J lost 10, with 16 bases in between. The CDR3, as DNA: TGCGCCAGCAGCCAACCTCTAACTAGAAGAGCGCAGTATTTT. Translated: CASSQPLTRRAQYF.